This T cell receptor (beta chain) emerged from a study of blood T cell repertoires in COVID-19. Study context: Both acute and convalescent COVID-19 samples were obtained from the United States, Italy and Spain. The cDNA or gDNA used as material had been derived from T cells, B-cell-depleted T cells, or PBMCs.

As processed by the authors: Quantification of nucleated cells was approximated via reference gene primer amplification. Produced via immunoSEQ multiplex PCR; TCRdb's table is partial and in-frame only. D and trimming come from the DNA, and the V and J calls and clone size come from that table. The sample has about 50,000 clones, roughly 88% seen once; the top ten hold less than 2.5%. This clone was recorded a few times. Input material: peripheral blood. This sequence was found in a woman in her fifties or sixties with acute or convalescent COVID-19.

In nucleotides, the CDR3 is TGCGCCAGCAGCTTGGGGACAGGGGTTACCGGGGAGCTGTTTTTT. Its translation is CASSLGTGVTGELFF. The genes are TRBV5-1 and TRBJ2-2, with 9 positions matching TRBD1. This CDR3 has 15 residues. The J segment lost 5 bases and the V segment lost 0 bases, leaving 2 bases of the junction unmatched. CDR1 SGHRS and CDR2 YFSETQ come from the germline V gene.